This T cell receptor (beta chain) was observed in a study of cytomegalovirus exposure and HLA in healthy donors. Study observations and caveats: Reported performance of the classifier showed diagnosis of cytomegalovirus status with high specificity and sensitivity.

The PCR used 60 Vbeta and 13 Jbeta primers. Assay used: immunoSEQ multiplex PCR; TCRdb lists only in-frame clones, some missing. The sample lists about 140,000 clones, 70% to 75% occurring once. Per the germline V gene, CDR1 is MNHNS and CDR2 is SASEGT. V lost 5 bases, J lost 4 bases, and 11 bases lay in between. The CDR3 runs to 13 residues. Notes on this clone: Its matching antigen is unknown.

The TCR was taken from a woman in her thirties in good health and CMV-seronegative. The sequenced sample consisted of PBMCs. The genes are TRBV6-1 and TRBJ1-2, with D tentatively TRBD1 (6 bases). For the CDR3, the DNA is TGTGCCAGCAGTTCCGCAGGGGTCTATGGCTACACCTTC. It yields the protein CASSSAGVYGYTF.